Following are 28 T cell receptor beta chains from one sample sequenced in a study of T cell responses to AZD1222 COVID-19 vaccine. The table came from immunoSEQ multiplex PCR; TCRdb's copy has only in-frame clones and leaves some out. The repertoire holds 90,000 to 100,000 clones, with approximately 90% as singletons. This sample comprised peripheral blood, obtained on day 0 of AZD1222 vaccination. Source of these receptors: an adult in good health.

The V gene is TRBV29-1, the J gene TRBJ2-7, with 10 bases that match TRBD2. This CDR3 spans 14 amino acids. Germline assignment: CDR1 SQVTM and CDR2 ANQGSEA. V trimming: 2 bases; J trimming: 4 bases; junction bases outside the gene matches: 5. Written as DNA, the CDR3 is TGCAGCGTTGAAAAGGCTAGCGGGAGATACGAGCAGTACTTC. This codes for CSVEKASGRYEQYF.

This rearrangement joins TRBV20-1 to TRBJ2-1; TRBD2 matches 9 bases. V gave up 8 bases and J gave up 4 bases; unmatched junction bases: 9. Germline V gives CDR1 DFQATT, CDR2 SNEGSKA (reference sequence). This CDR3 contains 14 residues. The CDR3 DNA is TGCAGTACTCGTGAGGCGGGGGGGTACAATGAGCAGTTCTTC. Residues: CSTREAGGYNEQFF.

The chain joins TRBV6-2 or TRBV6-3 to TRBJ1-2; TRBD1 agrees at 10 bases. J gave up 12 bases and V 4 bases, and 5 bases lay outside the gene matches. This CDR3 comprises 12 residues. The V gene's germline CDR1 is MNHEY and CDR2 SVGEGT. The CDR3 bases are TGTGCCAGCAGTTGGGGACAGGGGATGCACACCTTC. This sequence encodes CASSWGQGMHTF.

The chain carries TRBV11-2 and TRBJ1-6, with 8 bases that match TRBD1. The CDR3 contains 13 residues. CDR1 and CDR2 (germline): SGHAT, FQNNGV. The J segment lost 15 bases and the V segment lost 5 bases, leaving 9 bases of the junction unmatched. CDR3 sequence reads: CASSHPGGPYLHF. CDR3 in DNA: TGTGCCAGCAGCCACCCAGGGGGCCCCTACCTCCACTTT.

The gene calls are TRBV7-2 and TRBJ1-2; D possibly corresponds to TRBD1 (5 bases). V was cut by 1 base and J by 5 bases, with 11 bases left in between. The V gene's germline CDR1 is SGHTA and CDR2 FQGNSA. The CDR3 extends over 14 amino acids. CDR3 nucleotides: TGTGCCAGCAGCTTAGGCCCAGGACAATATGGCTACACCTTC. Encoded protein: CASSLGPGQYGYTF.

The chain has TRBV20-1 and TRBJ2-3; no definite D call. CDR1 is DFQATT and CDR2 is SNEGSKA in the germline V gene (reference sequence). V was shortened by 6 bases and J by 7 bases, with 8 bases between the two germline ends. The CDR3 contains 10 residues. CDR3 protein: CSALSYTQYF. The CDR3 nucleotides are TGCAGTGCCCTATCCTATACGCAGTATTTT.

This chain connects TRBV4-1 to TRBJ2-7; D call uncertain. The CDR3 consists of 16 residues. V was cut by 4 bases and J by 2 bases, with 18 bases left in between. The germline V gene encodes CDR1 MGHRA and CDR2 YSYEKL. The DNA of the CDR3 is TGCGCCAGCAGCCCATTAATTGGTGTCAGAACCTACGAGCAGTACTTC. Translating gives CASSPLIGVRTYEQYF.

This clone was observed a single time. This chain uses TRBV28 with TRBJ2-5; D remains ambiguous. The CDR3 length is 14 residues. Germline-derived CDR1 and CDR2 are MDHEN and SYDVKM. Trimming stripped 4 bases from V and 2 bases from J, with 11 bases between. The CDR3 reads CASSSPGPQETQYF. CDR3 nucleotides: TGTGCCAGCAGTTCCCCGGGTCCACAAGAGACCCAGTACTTC.

The table lists this clone with a count of one. The V gene is TRBV11-2, the J gene TRBJ2-1; D is undetermined. Per germline, CDR1 SGHAT and CDR2 FQNNGV. V lost 1 base and J lost 4, with 5 bases in between. The CDR3 extends over 13 amino acids. The CDR3 is CASSLGGYNEQFF. The DNA of the CDR3 is TGTGCCAGCAGCTTAGGCGGATACAATGAGCAGTTCTTC. Full variable domain (remainder filled in from reference TRBV11-2 and TRBJ2-1): EAGVAQSPRYKIIEKRQSVAFWCNPISGHATLYWYQQILGQGPKLLIQFQNNGVVDDSQLPKDRFSAERLKGVDSTLKIQPAKLEDSAVYLCASSLGGYNEQFFGPGTRLTVL.

Here the CDR3 DNA reads TGTGCCAGCTCACAGGGACGGGATAATTCACCCCTCCACTTT. Residues: CASSQGRDNSPLHF. The rearrangement joins TRBV18 to TRBJ1-6, with TRBD1 as a possible D gene (5 bases). Trimming took off 4 bases at V and 5 bases at J, with 9 bases between the two ends. The CDR3 length is 14 residues. CDR1 is KGHSH, CDR2 LQKENI, per germline.

This rearrangement joins TRBV12-3 or TRBV12-4 to TRBJ2-1; possibly TRBD2 for D (5 bases). This CDR3 region has 13 residues. Deletions cut 10 bases from V and 10 bases from J, with 20 bases between. CDR3 loop: CATAGLAREEQFF. As DNA, the CDR3 is TGTGCCACCGCCGGACTCGCTAGGGAGGAGCAGTTCTTC.

The chain joins TRBV12-3 or TRBV12-4 to TRBJ1-5, with a weak D call TRBD1 (5 bases). This CDR3 comprises 13 residues. The ends were cut back, 2 bases at V and 7 bases at J, with 9 bases in the middle. The CDR3 DNA reads as TGTGCCAGCAGTTTAAAGGGGAGCCAGCCCCAGCATTTT. Translated, it gives CASSLKGSQPQHF.

This sequence joins TRBV28 and TRBJ1-4; D may be TRBD1 (5 bases). Deletions cut 4 bases from V and 4 bases from J, with 16 bases between. CDR1 and CDR2 from the germline V gene are MDHEN and SYDVKM. This CDR3 region has 16 residues. CDR3 bases: TGTGCCAGCAGTTCCTCTTGGGGGTTGAATAATGAAAAACTGTTTTTT. The encoded protein is CASSSSWGLNNEKLFF.

The gene calls are TRBV4-3 and TRBJ1-4, with TRBD1 matching 11 bases. Unmatched junction bases numbered 11, after V lost 4 bases and J lost 4 bases. This CDR3 comprises 18 residues. Per germline, CDR1 LGHNA and CDR2 YSLEER. The CDR3 region has the DNA TGCGCCAGCAGCCGGACAGGGGGCCACTTGGCGAGTAATGAAAAACTGTTTTTT. Translating it yields CASSRTGGHLASNEKLFF.

This chain joins TRBV7-2 and TRBJ1-5, with a possible D match to TRBD1 (5 bases). The CDR3 consists of 14 residues. The germline V gene encodes CDR1 SGHTA and CDR2 FQGNSA. Between the trimmed V and J ends, which lost 5 bases and 5 bases, there was a span of 13 bases. CDR3 bases: TGTGCCAGCAGCATCGGACAAGACCATCAGCCCCAGCATTTT. Protein: CASSIGQDHQPQHF.

V and J are TRBV6-2 or TRBV6-3 and TRBJ1-2; D possibly corresponds to TRBD1 (5 bases). The V gene's germline CDR1 is MNHEY and CDR2 SVGEGT. CDR3 size: 16 residues. V gave up 0 bases and J gave up 4 bases, with 15 bases separating them. The CDR3 spells CASSYSILQGPYGYTF. The CDR3 DNA sequence: TGTGCCAGCAGTTACTCGATTTTGCAGGGCCCCTATGGCTACACCTTC.

This rearrangement joins TRBV9 to TRBJ2-7; TRBD1 matches 8 bases. This CDR3 region has 15 residues. Per germline, CDR1 SGDLS and CDR2 YYNGEE. Losses at the gene ends were 0 bases for V and 4 bases for J; bases not matched to a gene: 6. The DNA of the CDR3 is TGTGCCAGCAGCGTAGGGGCAGGGGGCCTTTACGAGCAGTACTTC. Translation: CASSVGAGGLYEQYF.

The V and J genes are TRBV6-5 and TRBJ1-5, with D maybe TRBD1 (5 bases). The germline V and J ends were trimmed by 6 bases and 4 bases, with 16 bases remaining between them. Germline V gene lookup returns CDR1 MNHEY and CDR2 SVGAGI. The CDR3 contains 15 residues. This CDR3 reads CASSLNRAGNQPQHF. The CDR3 region has the DNA TGTGCCAGCAGCTTAAATCGCGCAGGGAATCAGCCCCAGCATTTT.

The rearrangement uses TRBV29-1 and TRBJ1-6; D ambiguous. The CDR3 consists of 13 residues. The ends were cut back, 7 bases at V and 0 bases at J, with 7 bases in the middle. Germline values: CDR1 SQVTM, CDR2 ANQGSEA. CDR3 residues: CSAAVSYNSPLHF. The CDR3 DNA sequence: TGCAGCGCCGCGGTCTCCTATAATTCACCCCTCCACTTT.

The chain's CDR3 is CASSLQGATGNTIYF. The CDR3 coding sequence is TGTGCCAGCAGCCTACAGGGGGCGACTGGAAACACCATATATTTT. This chain joins TRBV3-1 (or the pseudogene TRBV3-2) and TRBJ1-3; TRBD1 matches 9 bases. J was trimmed by 2 bases and V by 4 bases; bases with no gene match: 3. Germline CDR1 and CDR2: LGHDT and YNNKEL (reference sequence). This CDR3 spans 15 amino acids.

The genes are TRBV2 and TRBJ2-2, with TRBD2 matching 9 bases. CDR3 length: 16 amino acids. CDR1 SNHLY and CDR2 FYNNEI come from the germline V gene. Trimming removed 6 bases from V and 7 bases from J; junction bases left unmatched: 12. The CDR3 region is CASSLERGAIGGELFF. The CDR3 DNA is TGTGCCAGCAGCCTCGAGCGGGGGGCCATCGGCGGGGAGCTGTTTTTT.

V usage is TRBV9 and J usage is TRBJ2-7, with D tentatively TRBD2 (5 bases). CDR1 is SGDLS and CDR2 is YYNGEE in the germline V gene. V was clipped by 4 bases and J by 6 bases, with 11 bases between them. The CDR3 extends over 12 amino acids. CDR3 residues: CASSPVEGEQYF. As DNA, the CDR3 is TGTGCCAGCAGCCCTGTCGAGGGCGAGCAGTACTTC.

This chain joins TRBV5-1 and TRBJ1-6, with TRBD1 matching over 9 bases. The CDR3 runs to 15 residues. Germline V gene data show CDR1 as SGHRS and CDR2 as YFSETQ. J gave up 7 bases and V 4 bases, and 6 bases lay outside the gene matches. The CDR3 DNA reads TGCGCCAGCAGCCCCCTGGACAGGGGAAATTCACCCCTCCACTTT. Translation gives CASSPLDRGNSPLHF.

V usage is TRBV5-1 and J usage is TRBJ1-3, with a possible D match to TRBD1 (5 bases). Trimming shortened V by 0 bases and J by 4 bases, and 11 bases separated the two germline ends. There are 15 residues in the CDR3. Per the germline V gene, CDR1 is SGHRS and CDR2 is YFSETQ. The CDR3 spells CASSLATGAGNTIYF. The CDR3 coding sequence is TGCGCCAGCAGCTTGGCCACCGGGGCGGGAAACACCATATATTTT. Together with reference TRBV5-1 and TRBJ1-3, the CDR3 gives the full variable domain: KAGVTQTPRYLIKTRGQQVTLSCSPISGHRSVSWYQQTPGQGLQFLFEYFSETQRNKGNFPGRFSGRQFSNSRSEMNVSTLELGDSALYLCASSLATGAGNTIYFGEGSWLTVV.

This chain connects TRBV7-3 to TRBJ1-1; D perhaps matches TRBD1 (6 bases). Germline V gene lookup returns CDR1 SGHTA and CDR2 FQGTGA. V lost 2 bases to trimming and J lost 0 bases, with 13 bases between them. The CDR3 has 16 amino acids. The CDR3 loop is CASSLQGPGVNTEAFF. The CDR3 DNA sequence: TGTGCCAGCAGCTTACAGGGGCCAGGCGTGAACACTGAAGCTTTCTTT. Drawing the rest from reference TRBV7-3 and TRBJ1-1, the complete variable domain is GAGVSQTPSNKVTEKGKYVELRCDPISGHTALYWYRQSLGQGPEFLIYFQGTGAADDSGLPNDRFFAVRPEGSVSTLKIQRTERGDSAVYLCASSLQGPGVNTEAFFGQGTRLTVV.

The rearrangement uses TRBV10-3 and TRBJ1-5, with D possibly TRBD1 on 5 matching bases. V was cut by 4 bases and J by 1 base, with 11 bases left in between. CDR1 and CDR2 (germline): ENHRY, SYGVKD. The CDR3 has 15 amino acids. DNA of the CDR3: TGTGCCATCAGTGCTTCGGGGCCGAGCAATCAGCCCCAGCATTTT. Translation gives CAISASGPSNQPQHF.

The chain couples TRBV5-6 to TRBJ2-3; D not resolved. The CDR3 runs 16 residues. V lost 0 bases, J lost 0 bases, and 11 bases lay in between. CDR1 SGHDT and CDR2 YYEEEE come from the germline V gene. DNA of the CDR3: TGTGCCAGCAGCTTGGGGCAGACTGCTAGCACAGATACGCAGTATTTT. It codes for CASSLGQTASTDTQYF.

The chain has TRBV19 and TRBJ2-5, with 11 bases fitting TRBD2. Per germline, CDR1 LNHDA and CDR2 SQIVND (reference sequence). Trimming at V came to 9 bases and at J to 2 bases, leaving 5 bases not matched to a gene. This CDR3 contains 14 residues. The DNA for the CDR3 is TGTGCCAGCGGACTAGCGGGTAGACAAGAGACCCAGTACTTC. It translates to CASGLAGRQETQYF.